This is a list of T cell receptor beta chains from one sample in a study of blood T cell repertoires in COVID-19. Clones were read by immunoSEQ multiplex PCR, and TCRdb kept only the in-frame ones, dropping some. This sample has about 240,000 clones, with approximately 83% found just once. Sequenced material: peripheral blood. The receptors come from a woman of 80 years or more with acute or convalescent COVID-19. The conserved cysteine and the conserved F or W are not part of the CDR3 here. D genes are given only for firm matches. Only part of the rows carry a size: once, few, many, or a class if the clone is expanded.

CDR3 protein: ASRVTAGAGELF
J gene: TRBJ2-2
V gene: TRBV2
clone size: few
D gene: .

CDR3 protein: ASSVRQVGTGELF
J gene: TRBJ2-2
V gene: TRBV9
clone size: .
D gene: .

CDR3 protein: ASSVDRSYEQY
J gene: TRBJ2-7
V gene: TRBV19
clone size: few
D gene: .

CDR3 protein: ASSLGSRGASNQPQH
J gene: TRBJ1-5
V gene: TRBV28
clone size: .
D gene: .

CDR3 protein: ATSRVDSPTYNEQF
J gene: TRBJ2-1
V gene: TRBV15
clone size: .
D gene: .

CDR3 protein: ASSEAPFNNQQETQY
J gene: TRBJ2-5
V gene: TRBV2
clone size: once
D gene: .

CDR3 protein: ASSQRTGASNYGYT
J gene: TRBJ1-2
V gene: TRBV27
clone size: once
D gene: TRBD1

CDR3 protein: ASSPGTGLGNQPQH
J gene: TRBJ1-5
V gene: TRBV27
clone size: few
D gene: .

CDR3 protein: ATALSGGKSYNEQF
J gene: TRBJ2-1
V gene: TRBV24-1
clone size: once
D gene: TRBD2

CDR3 protein: ASKEGAWGADTQY
J gene: TRBJ2-3
V gene: TRBV2
clone size: .
D gene: .

CDR3 protein: ASSLDRAQETQY
J gene: TRBJ2-5
V gene: TRBV2
clone size: .
D gene: TRBD1

CDR3 protein: ASSFGTGGQKNYGYT
J gene: TRBJ1-2
V gene: TRBV5-1
clone size: once
D gene: TRBD1

CDR3 protein: AYKSKGQNYNYGYT
J gene: TRBJ1-2
V gene: TRBV30
clone size: .
D gene: TRBD1

CDR3 protein: ASETGLAGKDTQY
J gene: TRBJ2-3
V gene: TRBV5-1
clone size: few
D gene: TRBD2

CDR3 protein: ASSMSGSGYGYT
J gene: TRBJ1-2
V gene: TRBV19
clone size: .
D gene: .

CDR3 protein: ASSASSSNQPQH
J gene: TRBJ1-5
V gene: TRBV19
clone size: .
D gene: .

CDR3 protein: ASSMLALQETQY
J gene: TRBJ2-5
V gene: TRBV19
clone size: once
D gene: .

CDR3 protein: ASSIYAGAGSNQPQH
J gene: TRBJ1-5
V gene: TRBV19
clone size: .
D gene: .

CDR3 protein: ASRNPRTGGTGQPQH
J gene: TRBJ1-5
V gene: TRBV19
clone size: .
D gene: TRBD1

CDR3 protein: ASSLRSYNEQF
J gene: TRBJ2-1
V gene: TRBV12-3/TRBV12-4
clone size: once
D gene: .

CDR3 protein: ASSGTRDFNTEAF
J gene: TRBJ1-1
V gene: TRBV18
clone size: .
D gene: .

CDR3 protein: ASTAQGSSYNSPLH
J gene: TRBJ1-6
V gene: TRBV11-1
clone size: .
D gene: TRBD1

CDR3 protein: ASSLGSGEGYEQY
J gene: TRBJ2-7
V gene: TRBV7-9
clone size: .
D gene: TRBD2

CDR3 protein: ASSITGGRGNTIY
J gene: TRBJ1-3
V gene: TRBV6-5
clone size: .
D gene: TRBD1

CDR3 protein: ASSPAGLPFGYGYT
J gene: TRBJ1-2
V gene: TRBV28
clone size: few
D gene: .

CDR3 protein: ASSKPPLGQAEQF
J gene: TRBJ2-1
V gene: TRBV21-1
clone size: .
D gene: .

CDR3 protein: ASSRTDTEAF
J gene: TRBJ1-1
V gene: TRBV6-5
clone size: once
D gene: .

CDR3 protein: ASSLGGLGNTEAF
J gene: TRBJ1-1
V gene: TRBV5-1
clone size: .
D gene: .

CDR3 protein: ASSEAAGTLQEAF
J gene: TRBJ1-1
V gene: TRBV6-1
clone size: .
D gene: .

CDR3 protein: ASSSLATDTQY
J gene: TRBJ2-3
V gene: TRBV18
clone size: .
D gene: .

CDR3 protein: ASSLIGLAGGQRTDTQY
J gene: TRBJ2-3
V gene: TRBV5-1
clone size: .
D gene: TRBD2

CDR3 protein: ASSIGSSNYGYT
J gene: TRBJ1-2
V gene: TRBV19
clone size: .
D gene: .

CDR3 protein: ASSEALREGQPQH
J gene: TRBJ1-5
V gene: TRBV2
clone size: .
D gene: .

CDR3 protein: ASSYFQGIQETQY
J gene: TRBJ2-5
V gene: TRBV6-5
clone size: .
D gene: .

CDR3 protein: ASSFRGPSTNEKLF
J gene: TRBJ1-4
V gene: TRBV5-6
clone size: .
D gene: .

CDR3 protein: ASKTEFAQPQH
J gene: TRBJ1-5
V gene: TRBV2
clone size: .
D gene: .

CDR3 protein: ASRAQTLHTEAF
J gene: TRBJ1-1
V gene: TRBV6-5
clone size: once
D gene: .

CDR3 protein: ASSHRTGTADSPLH
J gene: TRBJ1-6
V gene: TRBV4-1
clone size: few
D gene: TRBD1

CDR3 protein: ASSPTRQGAPEAF
J gene: TRBJ1-1
V gene: TRBV6-5
clone size: .
D gene: TRBD1

CDR3 protein: ASSPSEDEQY
J gene: TRBJ2-7
V gene: TRBV18
clone size: .
D gene: .

CDR3 protein: ASSLVDTSFYGYT
J gene: TRBJ1-2
V gene: TRBV7-8
clone size: .
D gene: .

CDR3 protein: ASRPTYSSYNEQF
J gene: TRBJ2-1
V gene: TRBV6-5
clone size: once
D gene: .

CDR3 protein: ASSLTGMVGPGDTQY
J gene: TRBJ2-3
V gene: TRBV13
clone size: .
D gene: .

CDR3 protein: ASSSSLPKLDGYT
J gene: TRBJ1-2
V gene: TRBV11-2
clone size: .
D gene: .

CDR3 protein: ASSHRTGQRTEAF
J gene: TRBJ1-1
V gene: TRBV19
clone size: few
D gene: TRBD1

CDR3 protein: ASSQDWTLGETQY
J gene: TRBJ2-5
V gene: TRBV4-1
clone size: .
D gene: .

CDR3 protein: SVVWAESNQPQH
J gene: TRBJ1-5
V gene: TRBV29-1
clone size: .
D gene: .

CDR3 protein: ASSPRGQFSPLH
J gene: TRBJ1-6
V gene: TRBV6-5
clone size: .
D gene: TRBD1

CDR3 protein: ASSDEQGNTGELF
J gene: TRBJ2-2
V gene: TRBV2
clone size: few
D gene: .

CDR3 protein: ASSLIQGGTDTQY
J gene: TRBJ2-3
V gene: TRBV28
clone size: .
D gene: TRBD1